This TCR beta chain originates from a study of blood T cell repertoires in COVID-19. In the authors' workflow: The authors estimated nucleated cell counts from reference gene primer amplification. Produced via immunoSEQ multiplex PCR; TCRdb's table is partial and in-frame only. V, J and clone size derive from that table, while D and trimming were established from the DNA sequence. The repertoire includes 200,000 to 250,000 clones, around 84% of them detected once, and approximately 4.3% sits in the top ten. The CDR3 length is 17 residues. Trimming removed 0 bases at V and 7 bases at J, with 16 bases between. From germline, CDR1 is SNHLY and CDR2 FYNNEI.

This TCR came from a man aged 25-45 years with acute COVID-19. The chain joins TRBV2 to TRBJ1-6, with a possible D match to TRBD1 (6 bases). The sample was PBMCs or T cells enriched from blood (not recorded which). The CDR3 loop reads CASSEALGQGKNSPLHF. The DNA of the CDR3 is TGTGCCAGCAGTGAAGCGCTTGGGCAGGGGAAGAATTCACCCCTCCACTTT.